The rows below give T cell receptor beta chains drawn from one sample of a study of blood T cell repertoires in COVID-19. Measured with immunoSEQ multiplex PCR; TCRdb has only the in-frame clones, and not every one. The data hold a few hundred thousand clones, with roughly 80% observed a single time. Sequencing used peripheral blood. Source of these receptors: a woman aged 18-30 years with acute or convalescent COVID-19. Both conserved end residues are part of each CDR3. A D gene is named only where the DNA matches it firmly. Size is stated for part of the rows, as once, few or many counts, or as a class when the clone is expanded.

v_gene: TRBV3-1/TRBV3-2
abundance: -
j_gene: TRBJ2-5
d_gene: -
CDR3aa: CASSQGAKETQYF
CDR3nt: TGTGCCAGCAGCCAAGGGGCCAAAGAGACCCAGTACTTC

v_gene: TRBV6-5
abundance: -
j_gene: TRBJ2-7
d_gene: -
CDR3aa: CASSYSGLGSSYEQYF
CDR3nt: TGTGCCAGCAGTTACTCGGGACTGGGAAGCTCCTACGAGCAGTACTTC

v_gene: TRBV6-5
abundance: -
j_gene: TRBJ2-7
d_gene: TRBD2
CDR3aa: CASRERGSAEQYF
CDR3nt: TGTGCCAGCAGGGAGCGGGGTTCGGCCGAGCAGTACTTC

v_gene: TRBV5-4
abundance: -
j_gene: TRBJ2-5
d_gene: -
CDR3aa: CASSSGQKQETQYF
CDR3nt: TGTGCCAGCAGCTCGGGACAAAAACAAGAGACCCAGTACTTC

v_gene: TRBV25-1
abundance: -
j_gene: TRBJ1-6
d_gene: -
CDR3aa: CASSALSSDISPLHF
CDR3nt: TGTGCCAGCAGTGCCCTCTCAAGTGACATTTCACCCCTCCACTTT

v_gene: TRBV24-1
abundance: -
j_gene: TRBJ2-2
d_gene: -
CDR3aa: CATSDPNRAGELFF
CDR3nt: TGTGCCACCAGTGACCCCAACAGAGCCGGGGAGCTGTTTTTT

v_gene: TRBV3-1/TRBV3-2
abundance: -
j_gene: TRBJ2-1
d_gene: -
CDR3aa: CASSQDRRGNNEQFF
CDR3nt: TGTGCCAGCAGCCAAGATCGACGGGGAAACAATGAGCAGTTCTTC

v_gene: TRBV7-2
abundance: -
j_gene: TRBJ1-1
d_gene: -
CDR3aa: CASSLSGLNTEAFF
CDR3nt: TGTGCCAGCAGCTTATCTGGGCTGAACACTGAAGCTTTCTTT

v_gene: TRBV27
abundance: -
j_gene: TRBJ2-1
d_gene: TRBD2
CDR3aa: CASSFTGLAGNEQFF
CDR3nt: TGTGCCAGCAGTTTCACGGGACTAGCTGGAAATGAGCAGTTCTTC

v_gene: TRBV7-2
abundance: -
j_gene: TRBJ2-5
d_gene: TRBD1
CDR3aa: CASSLGQGGKETQYF
CDR3nt: TGTGCCAGCAGCTTAGGACAGGGGGGGAAGGAGACCCAGTACTTC

v_gene: TRBV27
abundance: -
j_gene: TRBJ2-6
d_gene: -
CDR3aa: CASSLFGGTDFSGANVLTF
CDR3nt: TGTGCCAGCAGTTTATTTGGGGGGACTGACTTCTCTGGGGCCAACGTCCTGACTTTC

v_gene: TRBV27
abundance: -
j_gene: TRBJ2-1
d_gene: -
CDR3aa: CASSLGGVNEQFF
CDR3nt: TGTGCCAGCAGTTTAGGCGGGGTCAATGAGCAGTTCTTC

v_gene: TRBV10-3
abundance: -
j_gene: TRBJ2-1
d_gene: TRBD2
CDR3aa: CAAGAGGPSQFF
CDR3nt: TGTGCCGCCGGAGCGGGAGGGCCATCGCAGTTCTTC

v_gene: TRBV5-8
abundance: once
j_gene: TRBJ1-2
d_gene: -
CDR3aa: CASSLSAGYDGYTF
CDR3nt: TGTGCCAGCAGCTTGTCTGCAGGCTATGATGGCTACACCTTC

v_gene: TRBV16
abundance: -
j_gene: TRBJ2-7
d_gene: -
CDR3aa: CASSQSLQAYEQYF
CDR3nt: TGTGCCAGCAGCCAATCACTACAGGCCTACGAGCAGTACTTC

v_gene: TRBV7-6
abundance: -
j_gene: TRBJ1-4
d_gene: -
CDR3aa: CASTRMGSEKLFF
CDR3nt: TGTGCCAGCACCCGGATGGGCAGCGAAAAACTGTTTTTT

v_gene: TRBV6-1
abundance: -
j_gene: TRBJ2-1
d_gene: -
CDR3aa: CASSEEENGSYNEQFF
CDR3nt: TGTGCCAGCAGTGAGGAGGAGAACGGCTCCTACAATGAGCAGTTCTTC

v_gene: TRBV10-3
abundance: -
j_gene: TRBJ1-5
d_gene: TRBD1
CDR3aa: CAITEGQGGDQPQHF
CDR3nt: TGTGCCATCACCGAGGGACAGGGGGGCGATCAGCCCCAGCATTTT

v_gene: TRBV3-1/TRBV3-2
abundance: -
j_gene: TRBJ2-1
d_gene: TRBD2
CDR3aa: CASSKSTTSGPYNEQFF
CDR3nt: TGTGCCAGCAGCAAATCGACGACTAGCGGACCCTACAATGAGCAGTTCTTC

v_gene: TRBV5-4
abundance: -
j_gene: TRBJ1-5
d_gene: TRBD1
CDR3aa: CASSLDRGINQPQHF
CDR3nt: TGTGCCAGCAGCTTGGACAGGGGCATCAATCAGCCCCAGCATTTT

v_gene: TRBV29-1
abundance: -
j_gene: TRBJ2-7
d_gene: TRBD1
CDR3aa: CSVVQGAHEQYF
CDR3nt: TGCAGCGTTGTACAGGGGGCCCACGAGCAGTACTTC

v_gene: TRBV3-1/TRBV3-2
abundance: -
j_gene: TRBJ2-7
d_gene: TRBD2
CDR3aa: CASSQNGLAGRTKSSYEQYF
CDR3nt: TGTGCCAGCAGCCAAAACGGACTAGCGGGAAGGACCAAAAGCTCCTACGAGCAGTACTTC

v_gene: TRBV24-1
abundance: once
j_gene: TRBJ2-7
d_gene: TRBD1
CDR3aa: CATSESGTATYEQYF
CDR3nt: TGTGCCACCAGTGAGTCCGGGACAGCGACCTACGAGCAGTACTTC

v_gene: TRBV27
abundance: -
j_gene: TRBJ2-7
d_gene: -
CDR3aa: CASSPAYEQYF
CDR3nt: TGTGCCAGCAGTCCCGCCTACGAGCAGTACTTC

v_gene: TRBV6-4
abundance: -
j_gene: TRBJ2-7
d_gene: -
CDR3aa: CASSDGVRGEYEQYF
CDR3nt: TGTGCCAGCAGTGACGGCGTCAGGGGTGAATACGAGCAGTACTTC

v_gene: TRBV2
abundance: -
j_gene: TRBJ1-5
d_gene: -
CDR3aa: CASSEEWAGASNQPQHF
CDR3nt: TGTGCCAGCAGTGAAGAATGGGCAGGGGCCAGCAATCAGCCCCAGCATTTT

v_gene: TRBV7-2
abundance: -
j_gene: TRBJ1-1
d_gene: TRBD1
CDR3aa: CASSPLTGLITEAFF
CDR3nt: TGTGCCAGCAGCCCTCTGACAGGGTTGATCACTGAAGCTTTCTTT

v_gene: TRBV15
abundance: -
j_gene: TRBJ1-3
d_gene: -
CDR3aa: CATSRDRHRDGGNTIYF
CDR3nt: TGTGCCACCAGCAGAGATCGCCACAGGGACGGGGGAAACACCATATATTTT

v_gene: TRBV28
abundance: -
j_gene: TRBJ2-7
d_gene: -
CDR3aa: CASSTRTVVSYEQYF
CDR3nt: TGTGCCAGCAGTACCCGGACAGTCGTCTCCTACGAGCAGTACTTC

v_gene: TRBV19
abundance: -
j_gene: TRBJ2-2
d_gene: TRBD2
CDR3aa: CASRDNWWEGQNTGELFF
CDR3nt: TGTGCCAGTAGGGATAATTGGTGGGAGGGCCAGAACACCGGGGAGCTGTTTTTT

v_gene: TRBV30
abundance: -
j_gene: TRBJ1-2
d_gene: -
CDR3aa: CAWTRGNYGYTF
CDR3nt: TGTGCCTGGACCCGGGGGAACTATGGCTACACCTTC

v_gene: TRBV30
abundance: -
j_gene: TRBJ2-7
d_gene: TRBD2
CDR3aa: CAWSRRLAGFESYEQYF
CDR3nt: TGTGCCTGGAGTCGGCGACTAGCGGGGTTTGAGTCCTACGAGCAGTACTTC

v_gene: TRBV4-1
abundance: once
j_gene: TRBJ1-4
d_gene: TRBD1
CDR3aa: CASSHGLGGDGEKLFF
CDR3nt: TGCGCCAGCAGCCACGGATTAGGGGGCGATGGTGAAAAACTGTTTTTT

v_gene: TRBV30
abundance: -
j_gene: TRBJ2-7
d_gene: -
CDR3aa: CAWSPQDYEQYF
CDR3nt: TGTGCCTGGAGTCCTCAGGATTACGAGCAGTACTTC

v_gene: TRBV5-1
abundance: -
j_gene: TRBJ2-7
d_gene: TRBD1
CDR3aa: CASSNPDRSRQYF
CDR3nt: TGCGCCAGCAGCAACCCGGACAGGTCCCGGCAGTACTTC

v_gene: TRBV29-1
abundance: -
j_gene: TRBJ2-1
d_gene: TRBD2
CDR3aa: CSGGVMDEQFF
CDR3nt: TGCTCGGGGGGAGTGATGGATGAGCAGTTCTTC

v_gene: TRBV10-1
abundance: -
j_gene: TRBJ2-1
d_gene: TRBD2
CDR3aa: CASSSSPAGGSYNEQFF
CDR3nt: TGCGCCAGCAGTAGCAGCCCAGCGGGAGGGTCCTACAATGAGCAGTTCTTC

v_gene: TRBV13
abundance: once
j_gene: TRBJ2-5
d_gene: TRBD2
CDR3aa: CASSRTGGGQETQYF
CDR3nt: TGTGCCAGCAGCCGTACGGGAGGAGGGCAAGAGACCCAGTACTTC

v_gene: TRBV7-2
abundance: -
j_gene: TRBJ1-2
d_gene: -
CDR3aa: CASSLGGTTLYGYTF
CDR3nt: TGTGCCAGCAGCTTAGGGGGGACAACGCTCTATGGCTACACCTTC

v_gene: TRBV5-1
abundance: -
j_gene: TRBJ1-2
d_gene: -
CDR3aa: CASRPENYGYTF
CDR3nt: TGCGCCAGCAGACCCGAGAACTATGGCTACACCTTC

v_gene: TRBV6-5
abundance: -
j_gene: TRBJ1-2
d_gene: TRBD1
CDR3aa: CASRFPGQGNYGYTF
CDR3nt: TGTGCCAGCAGATTCCCGGGACAGGGGAACTATGGCTACACCTTC

v_gene: TRBV18
abundance: -
j_gene: TRBJ1-1
d_gene: -
CDR3aa: CASSPLTQFGAEAFF
CDR3nt: TGTGCCAGCTCACCACTAACGCAGTTCGGGGCTGAAGCTTTCTTT

v_gene: TRBV19
abundance: -
j_gene: TRBJ2-1
d_gene: -
CDR3aa: CASKARERSYNEQFF
CDR3nt: TGTGCCAGTAAAGCGCGGGAACGTTCCTACAATGAGCAGTTCTTC

v_gene: TRBV29-1
abundance: -
j_gene: TRBJ1-1
d_gene: -
CDR3aa: CSVGGQNTEAFF
CDR3nt: TGCAGCGTTGGGGGGCAGAACACTGAAGCTTTCTTT

v_gene: TRBV6-2/TRBV6-3
abundance: -
j_gene: TRBJ2-2
d_gene: TRBD2
CDR3aa: CASSSRLAGPGELFF
CDR3nt: TGTGCCAGCAGTTCTAGACTAGCGGGACCCGGGGAGCTGTTTTTT

v_gene: TRBV2
abundance: once
j_gene: TRBJ1-3
d_gene: -
CDR3aa: CASSDGPLSSGNTIYF
CDR3nt: TGTGCCAGCAGTGATGGCCCGTTAAGCTCTGGAAACACCATATATTTT

v_gene: TRBV7-9
abundance: -
j_gene: TRBJ2-6
d_gene: -
CDR3aa: CASSLEAGSGANVLTF
CDR3nt: TGTGCCAGCAGCTTAGAGGCAGGGTCCGGGGCCAACGTCCTGACTTTC

v_gene: TRBV7-2
abundance: -
j_gene: TRBJ2-5
d_gene: -
CDR3aa: CASSLVLQETQYF
CDR3nt: TGTGCCAGCAGCTTAGTGCTACAAGAGACCCAGTACTTC

v_gene: TRBV7-2
abundance: few
j_gene: TRBJ2-1
d_gene: TRBD2
CDR3aa: CASSVRTSGINENEQFF
CDR3nt: TGTGCCAGCAGCGTAAGGACTAGCGGGATAAACGAAAATGAGCAGTTCTTC

v_gene: TRBV6-6
abundance: many
j_gene: TRBJ2-5
d_gene: -
CDR3aa: CASSYGPETQYF
CDR3nt: TGTGCCAGCAGTTACGGCCCCGAGACCCAGTACTTC

v_gene: TRBV4-3
abundance: -
j_gene: TRBJ2-1
d_gene: TRBD2
CDR3aa: CASSQNLAGEQFF
CDR3nt: TGCGCCAGCAGCCAAAATCTAGCGGGAGAGCAGTTCTTC

v_gene: TRBV30
abundance: -
j_gene: TRBJ1-5
d_gene: -
CDR3aa: CAWSVGRGRVGQPQHF
CDR3nt: TGTGCCTGGAGTGTAGGCAGGGGAAGGGTTGGGCAGCCCCAGCATTTT

v_gene: TRBV28
abundance: once
j_gene: TRBJ2-3
d_gene: TRBD1
CDR3aa: CASSLRGLAPDTQYF
CDR3nt: TGTGCCAGCAGTTTAAGGGGGCTAGCCCCAGATACGCAGTATTTT